The clone carrying this T cell receptor (beta chain) has more than one count but fewer than ten. The data originate from a study of blood T cell repertoires in COVID-19. Whole-study context: Acute and convalescent COVID-19 specimens originated in the United States, Italy and Spain. In each case, the material was cDNA or gDNA derived from T cells, B-cell-depleted T cells, or PBMCs.

Germline V gene sequence: CDR1 LNHDA, CDR2 SQIVND (reference sequence). The V gene lost 6 bases and the J gene lost 7 bases, with 13 bases spanning the gap. This CDR3 has 12 residues. Assay used: immunoSEQ multiplex PCR; TCRdb lists only in-frame clones, some missing. The table has about 110,000 clones, less than 85% seen once; the top ten hold 4% to 5.5%. The sequence came from a human donor in a cohort sampled during active or convalescent COVID-19. This chain links TRBV19 with TRBJ2-7, with D tentatively TRBD1 (5 bases). Sequencing input: peripheral blood. The CDR3 is CASRTGWGEQYF. CDR3 nucleotides: TGTGCCAGTAGAACAGGTTGGGGAGAGCAGTACTTC.